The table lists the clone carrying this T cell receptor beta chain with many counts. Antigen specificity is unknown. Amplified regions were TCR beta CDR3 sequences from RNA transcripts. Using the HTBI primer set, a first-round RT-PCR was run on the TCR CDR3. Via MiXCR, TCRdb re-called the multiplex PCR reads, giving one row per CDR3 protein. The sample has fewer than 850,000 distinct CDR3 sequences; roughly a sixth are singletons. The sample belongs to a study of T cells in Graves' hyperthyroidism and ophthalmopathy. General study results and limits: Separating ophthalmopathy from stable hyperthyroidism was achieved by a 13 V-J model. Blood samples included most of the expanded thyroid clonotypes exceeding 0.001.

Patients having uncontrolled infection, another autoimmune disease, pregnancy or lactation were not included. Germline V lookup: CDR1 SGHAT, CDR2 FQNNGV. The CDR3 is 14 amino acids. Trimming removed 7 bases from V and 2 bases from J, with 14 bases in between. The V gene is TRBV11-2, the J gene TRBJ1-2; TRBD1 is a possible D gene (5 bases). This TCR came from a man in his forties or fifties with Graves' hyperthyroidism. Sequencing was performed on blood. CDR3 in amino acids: CASKEHRMNYGYTF. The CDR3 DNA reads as TGTGCCAGCAAAGAACACAGGATGAACTATGGCTACACCTTC.